This TCR beta chain derives from a study of cytomegalovirus exposure and HLA in healthy donors. PCR used 60 Vbeta primers and 13 Jbeta primers. Clones were sequenced by immunoSEQ multiplex PCR, and TCRdb holds only the in-frame ones, with some missing. The table shows 100,000 to 150,000 clones, with approximately 74% occurring only once. In this sample, this clone turned up a few times. This clonotype was sampled from a man aged 35 to 55 in good health and CMV-seropositive. Sequencing used PBMCs.

The CDR3 protein is CASSNGFLGETQYF. CDR3 DNA: TGTGCCAGCAGTAACGGGTTCCTCGGGGAGACCCAGTACTTC. This chain uses TRBV6-4 with TRBJ2-5, with D hard to call. The germline V and J ends were trimmed by 5 bases and 5 bases, with 15 bases remaining between them. The CDR3 has 14 residues. Germline lookup yields CDR1 MRHNA and CDR2 SNTAGT.